This TCR beta chain was obtained from a study of blood T cell repertoires in COVID-19. Background on the study: The origin of the acute and convalescent COVID-19 samples was the United States, Italy and Spain. T cells, B-cell-depleted T cells, or PBMCs provided the cDNA or gDNA that served as material.

From germline, CDR1 is SGHAT and CDR2 FQNNGV. V was pared by 2 bases and J by 1 base, with 8 bases between. This CDR3 has 14 residues. Source study methods: Estimation of nucleated cell counts relied on the amplification of reference gene primers. Repertoires were generated with immunoSEQ multiplex PCR, while TCRdb's copy carries only in-frame clones and drops some. V and J calls and clone size are copied from that table; D and trimming were computed from the DNA. The profile shows about 100,000 clones, 85% to 95% of them singletons. The table lists this clone with a count of one. The sequence came from a man aged 50 to 60 with active COVID-19. This sequence joins TRBV11-2 and TRBJ1-1; D gene uncertain. Source material: peripheral blood. The CDR3 here is CASSLYQSNTEAFF. As DNA, the CDR3 is TGTGCCAGCAGCTTATATCAGTCGAACACTGAAGCTTTCTTT.